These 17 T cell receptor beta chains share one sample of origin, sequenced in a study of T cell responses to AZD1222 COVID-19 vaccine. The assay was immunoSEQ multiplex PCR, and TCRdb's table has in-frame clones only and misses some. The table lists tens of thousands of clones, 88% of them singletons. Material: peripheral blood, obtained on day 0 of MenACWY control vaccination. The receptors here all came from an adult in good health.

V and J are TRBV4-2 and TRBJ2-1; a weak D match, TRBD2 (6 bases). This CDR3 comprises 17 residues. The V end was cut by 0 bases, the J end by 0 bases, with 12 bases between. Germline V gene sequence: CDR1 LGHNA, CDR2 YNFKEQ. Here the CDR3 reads CASSQDFSGLSYNEQFF. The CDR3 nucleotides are TGTGCCAGCAGCCAAGATTTTAGCGGTCTCTCCTACAATGAGCAGTTCTTC.

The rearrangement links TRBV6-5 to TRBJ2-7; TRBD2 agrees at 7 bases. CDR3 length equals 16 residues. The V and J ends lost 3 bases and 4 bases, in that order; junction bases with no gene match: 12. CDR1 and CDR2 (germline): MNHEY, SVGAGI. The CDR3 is CASSYSLAAAEYEQYF. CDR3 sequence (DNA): TGTGCCAGCAGTTATTCCCTAGCGGCGGCAGAATACGAGCAGTACTTC.

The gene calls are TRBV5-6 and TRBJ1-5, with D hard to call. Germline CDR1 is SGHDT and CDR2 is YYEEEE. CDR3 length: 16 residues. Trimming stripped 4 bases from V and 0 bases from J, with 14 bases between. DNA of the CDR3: TGTGCCAGCAGCCGCCGGGGTTACTTTAGCAATCAGCCCCAGCATTTT. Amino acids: CASSRRGYFSNQPQHF.

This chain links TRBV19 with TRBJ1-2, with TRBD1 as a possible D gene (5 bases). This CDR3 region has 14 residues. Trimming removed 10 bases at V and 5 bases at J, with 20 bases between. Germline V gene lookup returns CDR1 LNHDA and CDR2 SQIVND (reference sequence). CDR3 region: CATRPLTDPYGYTF. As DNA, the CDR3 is TGTGCCACACGTCCTTTGACAGATCCTTATGGCTACACCTTC.

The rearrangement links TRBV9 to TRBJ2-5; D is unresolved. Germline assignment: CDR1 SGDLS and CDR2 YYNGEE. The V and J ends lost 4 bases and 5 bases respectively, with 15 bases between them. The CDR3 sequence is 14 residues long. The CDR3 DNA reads TGTGCCAGCAGCCCCGGTTCCGATGTGGAGACCCAGTACTTC. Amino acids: CASSPGSDVETQYF.

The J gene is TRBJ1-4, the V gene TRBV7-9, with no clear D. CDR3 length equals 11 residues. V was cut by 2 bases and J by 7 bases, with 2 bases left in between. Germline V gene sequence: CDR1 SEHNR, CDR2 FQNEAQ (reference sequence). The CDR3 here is CASSLSEKLFF. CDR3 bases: TGTGCCAGCAGCTTAAGTGAAAAACTGTTTTTT.

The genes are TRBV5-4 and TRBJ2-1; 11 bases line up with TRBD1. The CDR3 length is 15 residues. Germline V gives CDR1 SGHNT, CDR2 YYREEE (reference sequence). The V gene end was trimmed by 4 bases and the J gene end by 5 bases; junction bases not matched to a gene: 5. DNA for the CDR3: TGTGCCAGCAGCCTCCGGGACAGGGGGGACAATGAGCAGTTCTTC. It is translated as CASSLRDRGDNEQFF.

CDR3 sequence reads: CSAETQNEQFF. CDR3 DNA sequence: TGCAGTGCGGAAACCCAAAATGAGCAGTTCTTC. This chain joins TRBV20-1 and TRBJ2-1; D remains ambiguous. The CDR3 is 11 residues long. V was shortened by 6 bases and J by 7 bases, with 10 bases between the two germline ends. Germline CDR1 is DFQATT and CDR2 is SNEGSKA (reference sequence).

Here the CDR3 reads CASTPAEVYNEQFF. The CDR3 coding sequence is TGTGCCAGCACTCCAGCGGAAGTCTACAATGAGCAGTTCTTC. The rearrangement joins TRBV6-1 to TRBJ2-1; maybe TRBD2 (5 bases). Germline CDR1 reads MNHNS; CDR2 reads SASEGT. V was pared by 7 bases and J by 3 bases, with 13 bases between. The CDR3 runs 14 residues.

This chain's CDR3 is CAFSTGAPYEQYF. CDR3 bases: TGTGCCTTCTCGACAGGGGCACCCTACGAGCAGTACTTC. The V gene is TRBV30, the J gene TRBJ2-7; 8 bases are a match to TRBD1. The germline V gene encodes CDR1 GTSNPN and CDR2 SVGIG (reference sequence). V shed 7 bases, J shed 2 bases, and the junction held 7 bases outside the gene matches. CDR3 length equals 13 residues.

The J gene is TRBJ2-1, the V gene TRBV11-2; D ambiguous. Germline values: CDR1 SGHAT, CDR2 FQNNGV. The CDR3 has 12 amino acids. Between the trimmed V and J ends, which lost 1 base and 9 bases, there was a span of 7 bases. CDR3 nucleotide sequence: TGTGCCAGCAGCTTAGCTTCGGGTGAGCAGTTCTTC. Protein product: CASSLASGEQFF.

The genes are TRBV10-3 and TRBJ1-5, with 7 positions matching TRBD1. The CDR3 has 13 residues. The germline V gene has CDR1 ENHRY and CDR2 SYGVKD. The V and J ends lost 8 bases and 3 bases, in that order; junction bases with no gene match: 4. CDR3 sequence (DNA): TGTGCCATCGCCGACAGGGTCAATCAGCCCCAGCATTTT. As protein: CAIADRVNQPQHF.

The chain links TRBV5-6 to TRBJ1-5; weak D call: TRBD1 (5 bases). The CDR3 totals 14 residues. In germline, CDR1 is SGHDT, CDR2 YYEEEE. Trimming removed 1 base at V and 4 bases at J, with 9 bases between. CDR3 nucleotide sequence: TGTGCCAGCAGCTTGTTTGAGGGGAATCAGCCCCAGCATTTT. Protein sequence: CASSLFEGNQPQHF. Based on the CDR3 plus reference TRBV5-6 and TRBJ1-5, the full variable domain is DAGVTQSPTHLIKTRGQQVTLRCSPKSGHDTVSWYQQALGQGPQFIFQYYEEEERQRGNFPDRFSGHQFPNYSSELNVNALLLGDSALYLCASSLFEGNQPQHFGDGTRLSIL.

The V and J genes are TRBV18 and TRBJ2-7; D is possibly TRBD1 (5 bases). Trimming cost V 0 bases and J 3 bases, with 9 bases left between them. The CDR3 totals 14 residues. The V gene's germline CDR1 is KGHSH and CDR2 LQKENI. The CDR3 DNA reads TGTGCCAGCTCACCACCGTTCGACAGCTACGAGCAGTACTTC. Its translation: CASSPPFDSYEQYF. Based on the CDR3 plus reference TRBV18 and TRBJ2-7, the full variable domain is NAGVMQNPRHLVRRRGQEARLRCSPMKGHSHVYWYRQLPEEGLKFMVYLQKENIIDESGMPKERFSAEFPKEGPSILRIQQVVRGDSAAYFCASSPPFDSYEQYFGPGTRLTVT.

In DNA, the CDR3 is TGTGCCATCAGTGAGTCAGGCGGCGCGAATGAGCAGTTCTTC. Amino acids: CAISESGGANEQFF. J is TRBJ2-1 and V is TRBV10-3; D is ambiguous. The CDR3 is made up of 14 amino acids. Trimming pared 0 bases from V and 7 bases from J, leaving 10 bases between. Looked up from germline, CDR1 is ENHRY and CDR2 is SYGVKD.

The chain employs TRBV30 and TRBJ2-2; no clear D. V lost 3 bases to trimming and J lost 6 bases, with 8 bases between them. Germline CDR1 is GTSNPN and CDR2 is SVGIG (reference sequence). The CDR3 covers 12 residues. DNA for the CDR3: TGTGCCTGGAGGGCCTGGCCCGGGGAGCTGTTTTTT. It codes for CAWRAWPGELFF.

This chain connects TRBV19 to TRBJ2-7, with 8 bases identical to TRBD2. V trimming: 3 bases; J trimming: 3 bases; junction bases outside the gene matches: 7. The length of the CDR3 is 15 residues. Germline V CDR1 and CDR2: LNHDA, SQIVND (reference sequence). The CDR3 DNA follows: TGTGCCAGTAGTATCGTGGTAGCGGGACTCTACGAGCAGTACTTC. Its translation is CASSIVVAGLYEQYF. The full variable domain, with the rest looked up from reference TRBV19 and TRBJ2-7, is DGGITQSPKYLFRKEGQNVTLSCEQNLNHDAMYWYRQDPGQGLRLIYYSQIVNDFQKGDIAEGYSVSREKKESFPLTVTSAQKNPTAFYLCASSIVVAGLYEQYFGPGTRLTVT.